The clone carrying this T cell receptor (beta chain) is termed medium-sized (0.01 to 0.1%). Its antigen remains unknown. Other DNA sequences within the sample encode an identical CDR3. The data belong to a study of chemoradiotherapy in HPV16-positive cancers. As for the study in general: Functional T-cell assays on a couple of HPV16-positive patients' cells defined candidate HPV-specific clones and common TCR motifs.

Findings of the study overall: The functional HPV-specific definition rests on just a couple of HPV16-positive patients. HPV-responsive T-cell expansion during chemoradiotherapy was linked to improved recurrence-free survival in HPV16-positive patients. Candidate HPV-specific clones and E7-related TCR motifs grew in tumor during treatment.

The protocol was immunoSEQ multiplex PCR, while the TCRdb copy is restricted to in-frame clones and leaves out a portion. The profile covers approximately 20,000 clones, with approximately 86% appearing a single time and approximately 4.3% taken by the ten largest. Trimming took 2 bases from V and 0 from J, leaving 11 bases between them. The CDR3 is 16 residues long. CDR1 and CDR2 from the germline V gene are LNHDA and SQIVND (reference sequence). The sequence derives from a human donor with HPV-associated anogenital cancer. Sequenced material: blood, taken from a patient who underwent chemoradiotherapy. The chain employs TRBV19 and TRBJ1-3; no clear D gene. The CDR3: CASSISLASSGNTIYF. In DNA, the CDR3 is TGTGCCAGTAGTATATCACTAGCGAGCTCTGGAAACACCATATATTTT.